This T cell receptor beta chain originates from a study of siplizumab effects on memory and regulatory T cells (dated by TCRdb to 2018 to 2020). Context from the whole study: The study examined how the anti-CD2 antibody siplizumab affects alloreactive T-cell subsets in allogeneic mixed lymphocyte reactions built from human PBMCs. General study outcomes and caveats: No functional confirmation was obtained for the suppressive function of proliferating Tregs from siplizumab cultures. Unstimulated naive T cells appeared more diverse than memory T cells, and naive cells seemed to contribute substantially to the alloresponse. The cumulative frequency of alloreactive sequences traceable to unstimulated CD4+ memory T cells was significantly reduced by siplizumab. Among mappable alloreactive CD4+ clones, the Treg-derived fraction averaged approximately 69% with siplizumab versus around 29% in control reactions. For roughly 75-97% of proliferating CD4+ or CD8+ clones, no naive or memory phenotype could be assigned. Because sequences at frequencies below about 10^-5 were poorly captured, only a minor fraction of alloreactive clones could be mapped back to unstimulated subsets.

The junction carries 12 bases between V and J, which are trimmed by 3 bases and 2 bases respectively. Via the germline V gene, CDR1 is SQVTM and CDR2 ANQGSEA. The CDR3, cysteine through phenylalanine, is 14 amino acids long. Solely the CDR3 DNA is kept, with 42 bases framed from the first base. Sorted unstimulated T cells, along with proliferating T cells recovered from mixed lymphocyte reactions, underwent TCRbeta CDR3 sequencing. Fresh whole blood from around 11 HLA-typed healthy donors was used to isolate PBMCs. To map where alloreactive clones came from, CD4+ non-regulatory T cells in the unstimulated state were FACS-sorted. The library was prepared using the immunoSEQ multiplex PCR assay. Each sample had 80,000 to 100,000 TCR templates assayed by the deep sequencing platform. Genomic DNA extracted from sorted T cells was the material used for TCRbeta CDR3 sequencing. In the original analysis: The R programming language was used for clonal analysis of the TCRbeta CDR3 data. Unstimulated samples were compared with post-reaction CFSE-low samples to define alloreactive CD4+ and CD8+ clones. By matching sequences to the repertoires of sorted unstimulated Treg and non-Treg cells, each alloreactive CD4+ clone was assigned a regulatory or non-regulatory origin. This is the immuneACCESS table as TCRdb keeps it, with only in-frame sequences that have V and J called. A part of the clones is gone; compared with another copy, unresolved V genes explain less than half, and the rest is unexplained. Clone size and V and J calls were adopted from that table, with D and trimming inferred from the DNA. Present in this sample are under 100,000 clones, about 95% of which were seen just once. Approximately 1.4% of the sample comes from the top ten.

The sample holds one count of this clone. Its specific antigen is unknown. The record has no base qualities; no much larger clone is one base away. The rearranged segments are TRBV29-1 and TRBJ2-3; no D gene is confidently identified. This TCR came from a human donor in good health. Input material: non-Treg CD4+ T cells sorted from blood. The meaning of the sample's cell subset or site label: FACS-sorted unstimulated CD4+ non-regulatory T cells. Here the CDR3 is given as CSVDWPYPTDTQYF. The nucleotide sequence is TGCAGCGTTGACTGGCCTTACCCCACAGATACGCAGTATTTT.